This T cell receptor beta chain was recovered during a study of identical twins. General study points: Invariant MAIT and iNKT cells may have partly biased zero-insertion analyses. The models gave estimates that fell short of the out-of-frame TCR alpha sharing seen in monozygotic twins. Conclusions were drawn cross-sectionally by statistical analysis, without following the same donors.

TCRdb processed the 5' RACE reads anew with MiXCR; each CDR3 protein has one entry. Here the sample spans roughly 700,000 distinct CDR3 sequences, approximately 9% being singletons. With respect to this clonotype: Its cognate antigen is unknown. An end of the junction does not agree with germline; a read error may underlie this.

The CDR3 loop spans 15 amino acids. CDR1 is SEHNR, CDR2 FQNEAQ, per germline (reference sequence). In addition, the sample was reused for a study of yellow fever vaccine responses in identical twins.

V is TRBV7-9 and J is TRBJ2-5; no clear D gene. This TCR was sampled from a young woman in good health. Specimen: PBMCs. CDR3 bases: TGTGCCAGCAGCTCTGCCTGGAGCGCGGACGAGATCCAGTACTTC. As protein: CASSSAWSADEIQYF.